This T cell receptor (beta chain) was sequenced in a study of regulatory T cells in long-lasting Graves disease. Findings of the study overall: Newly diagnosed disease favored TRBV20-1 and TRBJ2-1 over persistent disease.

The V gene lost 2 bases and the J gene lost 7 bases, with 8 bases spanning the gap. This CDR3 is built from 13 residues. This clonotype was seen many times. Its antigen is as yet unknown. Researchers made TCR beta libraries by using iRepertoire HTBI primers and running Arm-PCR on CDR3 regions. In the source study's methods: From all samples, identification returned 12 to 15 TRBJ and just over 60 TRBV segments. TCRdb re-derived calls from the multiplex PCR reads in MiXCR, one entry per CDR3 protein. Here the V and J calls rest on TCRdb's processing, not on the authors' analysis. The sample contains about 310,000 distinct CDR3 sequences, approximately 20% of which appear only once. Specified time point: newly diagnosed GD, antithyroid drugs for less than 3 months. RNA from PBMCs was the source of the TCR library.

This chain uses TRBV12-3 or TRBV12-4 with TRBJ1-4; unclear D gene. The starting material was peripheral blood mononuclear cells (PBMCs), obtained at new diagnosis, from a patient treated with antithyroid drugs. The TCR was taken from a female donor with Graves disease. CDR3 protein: CASSLIVGEKLFF. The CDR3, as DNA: TGTGCCAGCAGTTTAATTGTTGGTGAAAAACTGTTTTTT.